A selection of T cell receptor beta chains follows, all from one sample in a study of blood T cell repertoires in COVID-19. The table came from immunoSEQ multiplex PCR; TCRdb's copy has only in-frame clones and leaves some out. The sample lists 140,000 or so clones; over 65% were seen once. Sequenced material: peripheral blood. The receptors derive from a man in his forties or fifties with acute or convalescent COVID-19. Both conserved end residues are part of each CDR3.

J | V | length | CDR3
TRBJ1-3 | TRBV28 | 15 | CASIYGDRAGNTIYF
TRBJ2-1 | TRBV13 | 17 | CASSPDSLAGGGNEQFF
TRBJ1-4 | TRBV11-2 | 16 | CASSQGPPGTGYKLFF
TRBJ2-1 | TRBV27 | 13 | CASSFLRGNEQFF
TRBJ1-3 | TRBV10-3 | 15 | CAISVTGVSGNTIYF
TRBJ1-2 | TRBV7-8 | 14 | CASSLRTSNYGYTF
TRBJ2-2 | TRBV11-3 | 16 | CASSPGQGVLTGELFF
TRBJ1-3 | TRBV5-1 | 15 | CASSSGGSSGNTIYF
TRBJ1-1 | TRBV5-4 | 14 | CASSLSGGGGRAFF
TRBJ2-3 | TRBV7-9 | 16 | CASSQSTSGGGDTQYF
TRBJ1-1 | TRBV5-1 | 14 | CASSLGPQNAEAFF
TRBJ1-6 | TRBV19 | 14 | CASSIDRGPSPLHF
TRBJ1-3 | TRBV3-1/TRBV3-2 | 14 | CASSQEASGNTIYF
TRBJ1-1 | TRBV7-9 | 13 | CASSLVEDTEAFF
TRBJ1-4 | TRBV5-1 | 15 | CASRADRRDNEKLFF
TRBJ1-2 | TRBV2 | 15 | CASYERTGILYGYTF
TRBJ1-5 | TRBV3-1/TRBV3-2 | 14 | CASSQWGGNQPQHF
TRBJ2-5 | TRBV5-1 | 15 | CASSGGGNTKETQYF
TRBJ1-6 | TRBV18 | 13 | CASSPRDDSPLHF
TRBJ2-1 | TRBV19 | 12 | CASSIAYNEQFF
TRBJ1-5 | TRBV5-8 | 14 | CASSLLRRDQPQHF
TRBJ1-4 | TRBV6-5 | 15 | CASRATGGSNEKLFF
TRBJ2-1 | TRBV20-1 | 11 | CSALSGGQQFF
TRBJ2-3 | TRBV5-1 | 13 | CASSTSWTDTQYF
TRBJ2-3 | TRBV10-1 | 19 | CASSESGGSRLADTDTQYF
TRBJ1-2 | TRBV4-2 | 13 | CASSQDSGDGYTF
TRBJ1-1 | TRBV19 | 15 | CASSSPGGARTEAFF